Presented here are 30 T cell receptor beta chains from one specimen sequenced in a study of identical twins. In TCRdb, the 5' RACE reads were re-called with MiXCR into one record per CDR3 protein. The sample holds roughly 720,000 distinct CDR3 sequences, about 20% seen once. In addition, the sample was reused for a study of T cells expressing NK-cell markers.

The specimen sequenced was PBMCs. The receptors originated from a woman aged 18-29 years in good health.

This clonotype was found a few times. The chain carries TRBV29-1 and TRBJ1-1; 8 bases map to TRBD1. This CDR3 region has 13 residues. V lost 5 bases, J lost 0 bases, and 2 bases stayed unmatched. Germline values: CDR1 SQVTM, CDR2 ANQGSEA. CDR3 loop: CSVSGGMNTEAFF. CDR3 in DNA: TGCAGCGTTTCAGGGGGCATGAACACTGAAGCTTTCTTT.

This clonotype was detected many times. J is TRBJ1-2 and V is TRBV5-6; D is possibly TRBD1 (5 bases). The CDR3 is 16 residues long. CDR1 SGHDT and CDR2 YYEEEE come from the germline V gene. The V end lost 6 bases, the J end lost 2 bases, and 20 bases lay between the germline ends. CDR3 nucleotides: TGTGCCAGCAACGTAGTCCGACAGAAAGTAAACTATGGCTACACCTTC. It yields the protein CASNVVRQKVNYGYTF. Based on the CDR3 plus reference TRBV5-6 and TRBJ1-2, the full variable domain is DAGVTQSPTHLIKTRGQQVTLRCSPKSGHDTVSWYQQALGQGPQFIFQYYEEEERQRGNFPDRFSGHQFPNYSSELNVNALLLGDSALYLCASNVVRQKVNYGYTFGSGTRLTVV.

The chain combines TRBV29-1 with TRBJ2-1; D is unresolved. Germline CDR1 is SQVTM and CDR2 is ANQGSEA. The CDR3 runs to 10 residues. Trimming removed 4 bases at V and 9 bases at J, with 7 bases between. The CDR3 protein is CSVVVGEQFF. CDR3 sequence (DNA): TGCAGCGTTGTGGTGGGTGAGCAGTTCTTC.

The chain carries TRBV29-1 and TRBJ2-3, with 10 bases aligning to TRBD2. Germline CDR1 and CDR2: SQVTM and ANQGSEA. This CDR3 is 15 amino acids long. With V trimmed by 7 bases and J by 1 base, 8 bases remained unmatched. CDR3 protein: CSAGRGLAGTDTQYF. The CDR3 region has the DNA TGCAGCGCAGGCCGAGGACTAGCGGGCACAGATACGCAGTATTTT.

The CDR3, as DNA: TGTGCCAGCAGCTCCTACAGGGCTGGGGAGCTGTTTTTT. Translation: CASSSYRAGELFF. The chain joins TRBV13 to TRBJ2-2; a weak D match, TRBD1 (6 bases). The CDR3 is 13 amino acids. CDR1 is PRHDT, CDR2 FYEKMQ, per germline (reference sequence). Trimming removed 4 bases from V and 8 bases from J, with 11 bases in between.

This chain joins TRBV7-2 and TRBJ2-3; D ambiguous. CDR3 length equals 16 residues. Per germline, CDR1 SGHTA and CDR2 FQGNSA. The V and J ends lost 2 bases and 0 bases respectively, with 12 bases between them. The CDR3 DNA sequence: TGTGCCAGCAGCTTAAGGATGCAATCTAGCACAGATACGCAGTATTTT. Translation gives CASSLRMQSSTDTQYF.

This clonotype was observed a handful of times. The chain couples TRBV20-1 to TRBJ2-1; 8 nucleotides line up with TRBD1. V shed 6 bases and J 4 bases; nucleotides not matched to a gene: 8. The CDR3 has 14 residues. Germline CDR1 is DFQATT and CDR2 is SNEGSKA (reference sequence). This CDR3 reads CSATGQGAYNEQFF. As DNA, the CDR3 is TGCAGTGCCACCGGTCAGGGGGCTTACAATGAGCAGTTCTTC.

V and J are TRBV14 and TRBJ2-5; 9 bases are a match to TRBD1. The germline gives CDR1 SGHDN, CDR2 FVKESK. With V trimmed by 0 bases and J by 4 bases, 6 bases remained unmatched. This CDR3 is built from 16 residues. CDR3 nucleotide sequence: TGTGCCAGCAGCCAAGAAAGGGGGACAGGGTTAGAGACCCAGTACTTC. Protein: CASSQERGTGLETQYF.

The chain joins TRBV6-1 to TRBJ1-1; possible D gene TRBD1, 6 bases. This CDR3 contains 15 residues. Per germline, CDR1 MNHNS and CDR2 SASEGT. V was trimmed by 6 bases and J by 5 bases, leaving 19 bases between them. The CDR3 coding sequence is TGTGCCAGCAGCCGTTCGGGGGGCCAGGGTACTGAAGCTTTCTTT. Protein: CASSRSGGQGTEAFF.

The V gene is TRBV19, the J gene TRBJ2-1; D is unclear. The CDR3 is 16 amino acids. The ends were cut back, 7 bases at V and 6 bases at J, with 22 bases in the middle. Germline V gene data show CDR1 as LNHDA and CDR2 as SQIVND (reference sequence). CDR3: CASTSKGRVGSNEQFF. The CDR3 coding sequence is TGTGCCAGTACCTCGAAGGGAAGGGTCGGCTCCAATGAGCAGTTCTTC.

CDR3 bases: TGCGCCAGCAGCTTGGCGCCAGACCCGAACACTGAAGCTTTCTTT. It specifies CASSLAPDPNTEAFF. This chain links TRBV5-1 with TRBJ1-1; D call uncertain. This CDR3 is built from 15 residues. The V end was cut by 0 bases, the J end by 1 base, with 10 bases between. The germline V gene has CDR1 SGHRS and CDR2 YFSETQ.

J is TRBJ2-1 and V is TRBV29-1, with 11 bases aligning to TRBD2. Germline CDR1 reads SQVTM; CDR2 reads ANQGSEA. The CDR3 extends over 13 amino acids. V trimming: 8 bases; J trimming: 4 bases; junction bases outside the gene matches: 4. CDR3 nucleotide sequence: TGCAGCACCCGGACTAGCGGGTACAATGAGCAGTTCTTC. Amino acid sequence: CSTRTSGYNEQFF.

The V and J genes are TRBV6-5 and TRBJ2-2; D gene uncertain. The V end lost 2 bases, the J end lost 5 bases, and 9 bases lay between the germline ends. CDR1 MNHEY and CDR2 SVGAGI come from the germline V gene. CDR3 length: 14 residues. The CDR3 region is CASSYRADTGELFF. The CDR3, as DNA: TGTGCCAGCAGTTACCGAGCAGATACCGGGGAGCTGTTTTTT.

The chain is built from TRBV5-4 and TRBJ2-3; D unresolved. This CDR3 region has 13 residues. Germline V gives CDR1 SGHNT, CDR2 YYREEE (reference sequence). V lost 0 bases to trimming and J lost 7 bases, with 9 bases between them. CDR3 amino acids: CASSLEVQNTQYF. The CDR3, as DNA: TGTGCCAGCAGCTTGGAAGTGCAAAATACGCAGTATTTT.

Ten or more counts support this clonotype. The chain uses TRBV7-9 and TRBJ2-7, with 10 positions matching TRBD1. The CDR3 covers 16 residues. Unmatched junction bases numbered 11, after V lost 4 bases and J lost 5 bases. CDR1 and CDR2 (germline): SEHNR, FQNEAQ (reference sequence). CDR3 nucleotides: TGTGCCAGCAGCTCCCCAGTGGGACAGGGGATCCACGAGCAGTACTTC. This gives the protein CASSSPVGQGIHEQYF.

The chain uses TRBV12-3 or TRBV12-4 and TRBJ2-7; 10 bases fit TRBD2. The CDR3 totals 15 residues. Trimming cost V 4 bases and J 3 bases; bases outside gene matches: 6. CDR3 nucleotides: TGTGCCAGCAGTTCCGGACTAGCGGAGGTCTACGAGCAGTACTTC. This codes for CASSSGLAEVYEQYF.

The CDR3 spells CASSYTIGFSTEAFF. The DNA of the CDR3 is TGTGCCAGCAGTTACACCATCGGCTTCTCCACTGAAGCTTTCTTT. This chain joins TRBV6-5 and TRBJ1-1; D remains ambiguous. This CDR3 comprises 15 residues. Germline values: CDR1 MNHEY, CDR2 SVGAGI. V dropped 2 bases and J dropped 4 bases, with 14 bases sitting between them.

The genes are TRBV12-3 or TRBV12-4 and TRBJ2-1; 9 positions match TRBD2. With V trimmed by 0 bases and J by 5 bases, 2 bases remained unmatched. The CDR3 length is 15 residues. CDR3 DNA: TGTGCCAGCAGTTTAGCTTCTAGCGGGGACAATGAGCAGTTCTTC. Translated: CASSLASSGDNEQFF.

The J gene is TRBJ1-4, the V gene TRBV29-1, with unresolved D. In germline, CDR1 is SQVTM, CDR2 ANQGSEA. V lost 4 bases to trimming and J lost 0 bases, with 3 bases between them. This CDR3 is 12 amino acids long. The CDR3: CSVASTNEKLFF. DNA of the CDR3: TGCAGCGTTGCCTCAACTAATGAAAAACTGTTTTTT.

DNA for the CDR3: TGTGCCAGCAGTTTTTGGCAGGCCGGGGAGCTGTTTTTT. Protein product: CASSFWQAGELFF. V gene TRBV12-3 or TRBV12-4 combines with J gene TRBJ2-2, with no clear D. The length of the CDR3 is 13 residues. Trimming took off 3 bases at V and 6 bases at J, with 8 bases between the two ends.

A few counts support this clonotype. The chain carries TRBV24-1 and TRBJ2-3; D uncertain. This CDR3 comprises 13 residues. CDR1 is KGHDR, CDR2 SFDVKD, per germline. The V and J ends lost 3 bases and 7 bases respectively, with 10 bases between them. CDR3 DNA: TGTGCCACCAGTGATCCGACTGCGTATACGCAGTATTTT. This gives the protein CATSDPTAYTQYF.

This clonotype was counted a few times. The chain joins TRBV20-1 to TRBJ2-5; 7 bases line up with TRBD1. The germline gives CDR1 DFQATT, CDR2 SNEGSKA (reference sequence). The length of the CDR3 is 13 residues. Germline trimming cut 2 bases from V and 5 bases from J; bases unmatched to any gene: 5. CDR3: CSARPTGVETQYF. Here the CDR3 DNA reads TGCAGTGCTAGACCCACAGGGGTTGAGACCCAGTACTTC.

This clonotype showed up many times. This chain links TRBV12-3 or TRBV12-4 with TRBJ2-7; the match to TRBD2 covers 8 bases. The CDR3 sequence is 14 residues long. Losses at the gene ends were 7 bases for V and 2 bases for J; bases not matched to a gene: 7. CDR3 DNA: TGTGCCAGCACCGTTAGCGGGGCTACCTACGAGCAGTACTTC. This translates into CASTVSGATYEQYF.

This clonotype was counted a few times. The chain is built from TRBV5-1 and TRBJ2-7; a weak D match, TRBD1 (6 bases). The germline V gene encodes CDR1 SGHRS and CDR2 YFSETQ. The CDR3 contains 15 residues. Trimming removed 2 bases from V and 3 bases from J, with 15 bases in between. CDR3 coding DNA: TGCGCCAGCAGCTTCACCCCCCCGACAGGCTACGAGCAGTACTTC. It yields the protein CASSFTPPTGYEQYF.

This clonotype was seen a handful of times. This chain connects TRBV10-3 to TRBJ2-7; D gene unclear. The V and J ends lost 4 bases and 0 bases respectively, with 10 bases between them. The CDR3 totals 14 residues. CDR1 is ENHRY, CDR2 SYGVKD, per germline. CDR3 nucleotides: TGTGCCATCAGTGGTTCGGTAAACTCCTACGAGCAGTACTTC. This sequence encodes CAISGSVNSYEQYF.

This clonotype was counted only a few times. The rearrangement links TRBV12-3 or TRBV12-4 to TRBJ2-7; D is perhaps TRBD1 (6 bases). V was clipped by 3 bases and J by 4 bases, with 13 bases between them. CDR3 length: 14 residues. CDR3 nucleotides: TGTGCCAGCAGTTTGCAGGGGATGTGGTACGAGCAGTACTTC. Translated, it gives CASSLQGMWYEQYF.

The rearrangement joins TRBV10-3 to TRBJ2-5; no firm D call. The CDR3 loop spans 13 amino acids. Germline CDR1 is ENHRY and CDR2 is SYGVKD. V was trimmed by 3 bases and J by 5 bases, leaving 10 bases between them. In nucleotides, the CDR3 is TGTGCCATCAGTGATTGGCGAGGTGAGACCCAGTACTTC. This translates into CAISDWRGETQYF.

In its sample, this clonotype was seen a few times. The CDR3, as DNA: TGTGCCAGCAGCCAAGACGGAGGAGGGGGCTCAGATACGCAGTATTTT. Protein product: CASSQDGGGGSDTQYF. This chain connects TRBV4-2 to TRBJ2-3, with TRBD1 as a possible D gene (7 bases). V shed 0 bases and J shed 4 bases, with 14 bases lying between them. CDR1 LGHNA and CDR2 YNFKEQ come from the germline V gene. The CDR3 spans 16 residues.

The chain employs TRBV2 and TRBJ2-3; TRBD1 agrees at 8 bases. The germline gives CDR1 SNHLY, CDR2 FYNNEI. V shed 9 bases and J 3 bases; nucleotides not matched to a gene: 8. The CDR3 has 14 amino acids. The CDR3 protein is CASNTGQVTDTQYF. CDR3 nucleotides: TGTGCCAGTAATACGGGACAGGTGACAGATACGCAGTATTTT.

In its sample, this clonotype was seen a few times. The chain combines TRBV7-9 with TRBJ2-1; 9 bases are a match to TRBD2. The CDR3 has 17 amino acids. Germline lookup yields CDR1 SEHNR and CDR2 FQNEAQ (reference sequence). After removal of 1 base from V and 4 bases from J, the junction contained 8 bases not matched to a gene. The DNA of the CDR3 is TGTGCCAGCAGCTTAGTCGGTAGCGGGGGTCCTTACAATGAGCAGTTCTTC. It specifies CASSLVGSGGPYNEQFF.